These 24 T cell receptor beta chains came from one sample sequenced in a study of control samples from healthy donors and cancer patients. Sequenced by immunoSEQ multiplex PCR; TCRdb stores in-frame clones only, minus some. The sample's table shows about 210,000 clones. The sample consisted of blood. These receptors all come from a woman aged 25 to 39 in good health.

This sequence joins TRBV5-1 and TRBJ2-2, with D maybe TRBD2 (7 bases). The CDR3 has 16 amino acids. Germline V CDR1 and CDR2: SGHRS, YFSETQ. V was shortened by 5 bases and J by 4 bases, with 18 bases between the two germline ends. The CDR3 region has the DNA TGCGCCAGCAGATCGGGGGGCCGAATCGCCACCGGGGAGCTGTTTTTT. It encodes CASRSGGRIATGELFF.

The CDR3 coding sequence is TGTGCCAGTACCGGGACAGATCGCTACGAGCAGTACTTC. Translation: CASTGTDRYEQYF. V and J are TRBV7-9 and TRBJ2-7; 7 bases fit TRBD1. With 9 bases clipped from V and 3 bases from J, the junction kept 8 bases outside the gene matches. From germline, CDR1 is SEHNR and CDR2 FQNEAQ (reference sequence). This CDR3 is built from 13 residues.

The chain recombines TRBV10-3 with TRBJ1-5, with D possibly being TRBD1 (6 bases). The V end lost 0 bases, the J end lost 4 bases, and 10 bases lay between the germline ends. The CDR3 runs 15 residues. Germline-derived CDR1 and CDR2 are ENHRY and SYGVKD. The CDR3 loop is CAISESWQGNQPQHF. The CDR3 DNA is TGTGCCATCAGTGAGTCGTGGCAGGGGAATCAGCCCCAGCATTTT.

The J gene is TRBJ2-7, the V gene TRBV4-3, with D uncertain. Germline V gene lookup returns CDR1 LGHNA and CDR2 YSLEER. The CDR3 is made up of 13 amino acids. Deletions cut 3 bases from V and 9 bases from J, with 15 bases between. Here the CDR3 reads CASSQFFLGVQYF. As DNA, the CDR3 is TGCGCCAGCAGCCAGTTCTTCCTTGGAGTGCAGTACTTC.

CDR3 coding DNA: TGTGCCAGCAGCCAAAGCTCCGGGACGGTGAATTCACCCCTCCACTTT. Translating it yields CASSQSSGTVNSPLHF. This chain links TRBV14 with TRBJ1-6; possible D gene TRBD1, 5 bases. Germline V CDR1 and CDR2: SGHDN, FVKESK. This CDR3 has 16 residues. Trimming cost V 2 bases and J 7 bases, with 15 bases left between them.

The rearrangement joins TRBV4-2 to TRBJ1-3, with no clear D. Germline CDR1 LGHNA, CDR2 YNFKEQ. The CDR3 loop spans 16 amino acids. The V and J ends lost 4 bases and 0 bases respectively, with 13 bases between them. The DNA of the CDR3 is TGTGCCAGCAGCCCGACGACACCTTACTCTGGAAACACCATATATTTT. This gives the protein CASSPTTPYSGNTIYF.

This CDR3 reads CASSHERGPSNTGELFF. The CDR3 DNA reads as TGTGCCAGCAGCCATGAGCGGGGGCCCTCGAACACCGGGGAGCTGTTTTTT. The J gene is TRBJ2-2, the V gene TRBV3-1 (or the pseudogene TRBV3-2); 8 bases are a match to TRBD2. CDR3 length: 17 amino acids. Germline trimming cut 3 bases from V and 0 bases from J; bases unmatched to any gene: 6. Germline CDR1 LGHDT, CDR2 YNNKEL (reference sequence).

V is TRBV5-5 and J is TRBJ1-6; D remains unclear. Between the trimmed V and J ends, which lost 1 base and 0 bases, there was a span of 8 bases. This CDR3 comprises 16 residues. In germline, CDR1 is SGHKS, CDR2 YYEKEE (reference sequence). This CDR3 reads CASSLLANSYNSPLHF. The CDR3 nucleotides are TGTGCCAGCAGCTTGCTGGCCAACTCCTATAATTCACCCCTCCACTTT.

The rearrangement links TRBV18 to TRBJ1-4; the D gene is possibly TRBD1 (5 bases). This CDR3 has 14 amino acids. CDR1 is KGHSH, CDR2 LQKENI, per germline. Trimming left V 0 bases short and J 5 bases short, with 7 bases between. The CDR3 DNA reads TGTGCCAGCTCACCACCAGGGGAGAATGAAAAACTGTTTTTT. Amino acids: CASSPPGENEKLFF.

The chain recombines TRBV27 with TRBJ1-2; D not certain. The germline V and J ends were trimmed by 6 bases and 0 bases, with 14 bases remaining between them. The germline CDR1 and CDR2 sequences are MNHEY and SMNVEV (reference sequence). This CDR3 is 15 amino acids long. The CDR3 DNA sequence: TGTGCCAGCAGCCGCTCAGGCCTAGCTAACTATGGCTACACCTTC. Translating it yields CASSRSGLANYGYTF.

Here the CDR3 reads CASSIGQGYGNGYTF. The CDR3 region has the DNA TGTGCCAGTAGTATCGGGCAGGGGTACGGGAACGGCTACACCTTC. The chain uses TRBV19 and TRBJ1-2, with D possibly TRBD1 on 6 matching bases. In germline, CDR1 is LNHDA, CDR2 SQIVND (reference sequence). Trimming pared 3 bases from V and 8 bases from J, leaving 19 bases between. The CDR3 loop spans 15 amino acids.

CDR3 nucleotides: TGTGCCAGCAGCTATAAAGAGACCCAGTACTTC. Translating it yields CASSYKETQYF. This chain links TRBV7-2 with TRBJ2-5; D gene unclear. The length of the CDR3 is 11 residues. Germline lookup yields CDR1 SGHTA and CDR2 FQGNSA. V was pared by 4 bases and J by 3 bases, with 3 bases between.

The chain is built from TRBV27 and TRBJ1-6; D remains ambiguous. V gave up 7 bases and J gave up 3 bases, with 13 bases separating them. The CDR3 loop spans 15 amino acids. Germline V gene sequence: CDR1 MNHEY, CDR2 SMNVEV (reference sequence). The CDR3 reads CASTLGRNYNSPLHF. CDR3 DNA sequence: TGTGCCAGCACCCTAGGCCGCAACTATAATTCACCCCTCCACTTT.

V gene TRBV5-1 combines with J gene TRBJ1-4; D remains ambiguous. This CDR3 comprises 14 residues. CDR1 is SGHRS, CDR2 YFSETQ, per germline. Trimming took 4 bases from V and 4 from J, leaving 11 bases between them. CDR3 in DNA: TGCGCCAGCAGCCCGGGAACTAGTAATGAAAAACTGTTTTTT. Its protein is CASSPGTSNEKLFF.

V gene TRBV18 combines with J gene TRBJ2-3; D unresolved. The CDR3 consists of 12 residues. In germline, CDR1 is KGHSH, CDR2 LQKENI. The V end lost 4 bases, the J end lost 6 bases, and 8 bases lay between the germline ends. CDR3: CASSQWVDTQYF. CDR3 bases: TGTGCCAGCTCACAGTGGGTGGATACGCAGTATTTT. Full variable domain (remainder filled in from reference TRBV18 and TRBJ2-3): NAGVMQNPRHLVRRRGQEARLRCSPMKGHSHVYWYRQLPEEGLKFMVYLQKENIIDESGMPKERFSAEFPKEGPSILRIQQVVRGDSAAYFCASSQWVDTQYFGPGTRLTVL.

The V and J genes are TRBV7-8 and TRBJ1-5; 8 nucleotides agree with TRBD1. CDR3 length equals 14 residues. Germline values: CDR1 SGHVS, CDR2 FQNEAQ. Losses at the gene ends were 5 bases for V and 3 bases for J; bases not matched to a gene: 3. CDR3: CASSPRGPNQPQHF. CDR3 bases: TGTGCCAGCAGCCCCAGGGGGCCCAATCAGCCCCAGCATTTT.

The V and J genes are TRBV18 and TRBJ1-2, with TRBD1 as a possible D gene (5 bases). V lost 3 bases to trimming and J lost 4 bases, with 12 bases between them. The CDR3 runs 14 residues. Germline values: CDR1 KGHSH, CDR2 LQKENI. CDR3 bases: TGTGCCAGCTCACCGCGGGACGGCCTCTATGGCTACACCTTC. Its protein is CASSPRDGLYGYTF.

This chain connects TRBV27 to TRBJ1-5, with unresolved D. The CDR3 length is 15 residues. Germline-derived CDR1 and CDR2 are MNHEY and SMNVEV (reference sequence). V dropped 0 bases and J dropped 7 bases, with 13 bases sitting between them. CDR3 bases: TGTGCCAGCAGTTTATCGAATTTCGTACTCCAGCCCCAGCATTTT. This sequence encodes CASSLSNFVLQPQHF.

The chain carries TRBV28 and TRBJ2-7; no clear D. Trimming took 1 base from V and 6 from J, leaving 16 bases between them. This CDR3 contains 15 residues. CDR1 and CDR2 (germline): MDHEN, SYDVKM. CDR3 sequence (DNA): TGTGCCAGCAGTTTATCCGGCCTGCGAATACGCGAGCAGTACTTC. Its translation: CASSLSGLRIREQYF. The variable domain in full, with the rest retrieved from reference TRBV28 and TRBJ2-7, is DVKVTQSSRYLVKRTGEKVFLECVQDMDHENMFWYRQDPGLGLRLIYFSYDVKMKEKGDIPEGYSVSREKKERFSLILESASTNQTSMYLCASSLSGLRIREQYFGPGTRLTVT.

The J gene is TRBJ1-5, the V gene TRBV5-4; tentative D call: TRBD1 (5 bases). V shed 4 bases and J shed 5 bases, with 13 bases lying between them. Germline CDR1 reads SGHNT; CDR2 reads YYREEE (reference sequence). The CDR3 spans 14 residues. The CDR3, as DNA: TGTGCCAGCAGCCTCGACGGAGGGGATCAGCCCCAGCATTTT. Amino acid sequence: CASSLDGGDQPQHF. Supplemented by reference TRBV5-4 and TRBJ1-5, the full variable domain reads ETGVTQSPTHLIKTRGQQVTLRCSSQSGHNTVSWYQQALGQGPQFIFQYYREEENGRGNFPPRFSGLQFPNYSSELNVNALELDDSALYLCASSLDGGDQPQHFGDGTRLSIL.

CDR3 DNA: TGTGCCAGCAGCTTGTACCCACGGGGGTCACCCCTCCACTTT. Protein product: CASSLYPRGSPLHF. The chain combines TRBV5-8 with TRBJ1-6; weak D call: TRBD1 (5 bases). Germline V gene sequence: CDR1 SGHTS, CDR2 YDEGEE. The V gene lost 1 base and the J gene lost 10 bases, with 12 bases spanning the gap. This CDR3 is built from 14 residues.

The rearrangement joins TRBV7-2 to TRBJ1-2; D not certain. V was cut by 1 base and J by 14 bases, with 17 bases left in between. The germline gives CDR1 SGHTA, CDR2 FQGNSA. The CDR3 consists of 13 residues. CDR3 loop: CASSLGPPQRATF. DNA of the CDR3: TGTGCCAGCAGCTTAGGTCCCCCCCAACGGGCTACCTTC.

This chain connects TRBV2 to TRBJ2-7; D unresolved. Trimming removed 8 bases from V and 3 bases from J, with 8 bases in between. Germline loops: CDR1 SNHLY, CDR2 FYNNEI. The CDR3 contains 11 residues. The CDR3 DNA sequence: TGTGCCAGCCTATACTTCTACGAGCAGTACTTC. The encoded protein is CASLYFYEQYF. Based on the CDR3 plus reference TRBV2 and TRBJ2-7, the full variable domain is EPEVTQTPSHQVTQMGQEVILRCVPISNHLYFYWYRQILGQKVEFLVSFYNNEISEKSEIFDDQFSVERPDGSNFTLKIRSTKLEDSAMYFCASLYFYEQYFGPGTRLTVT.

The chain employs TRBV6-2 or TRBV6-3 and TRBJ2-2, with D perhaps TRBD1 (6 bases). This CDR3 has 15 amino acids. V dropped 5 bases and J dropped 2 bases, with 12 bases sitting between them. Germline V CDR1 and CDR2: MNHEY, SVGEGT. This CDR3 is CASSPTGRNTGELFF. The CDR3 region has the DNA TGTGCCAGCAGTCCGACAGGAAGAAACACCGGGGAGCTGTTTTTT.